This T cell receptor (beta chain) was recorded in a study of blood T cell repertoires in COVID-19. Study in general: Sites across the United States, Italy and Spain contributed samples from acute and convalescent COVID-19.

The V segment lost 5 bases and the J segment 2 bases; nucleotides outside the gene matches: 9. CDR3 length: 16 amino acids. Germline CDR1 is SGHTA and CDR2 is FQGNSA. Profiling relied on immunoSEQ multiplex PCR, and the TCRdb table lists in-frame clones only, not all of them. This table has hundreds of thousands of clones, around 87% appearing once. Sequencing was carried out using peripheral blood. The sequence was obtained from a man between 65 and 79 years old with acute or convalescent COVID-19. The chain recombines TRBV7-2 with TRBJ2-3; 8 bases are a match to TRBD2. CDR3 nucleotides: TGTGCCAGCAGCCGCGGGCGGGGGGCCCTCACAGATACGCAGTATTTT. This sequence encodes CASSRGRGALTDTQYF.